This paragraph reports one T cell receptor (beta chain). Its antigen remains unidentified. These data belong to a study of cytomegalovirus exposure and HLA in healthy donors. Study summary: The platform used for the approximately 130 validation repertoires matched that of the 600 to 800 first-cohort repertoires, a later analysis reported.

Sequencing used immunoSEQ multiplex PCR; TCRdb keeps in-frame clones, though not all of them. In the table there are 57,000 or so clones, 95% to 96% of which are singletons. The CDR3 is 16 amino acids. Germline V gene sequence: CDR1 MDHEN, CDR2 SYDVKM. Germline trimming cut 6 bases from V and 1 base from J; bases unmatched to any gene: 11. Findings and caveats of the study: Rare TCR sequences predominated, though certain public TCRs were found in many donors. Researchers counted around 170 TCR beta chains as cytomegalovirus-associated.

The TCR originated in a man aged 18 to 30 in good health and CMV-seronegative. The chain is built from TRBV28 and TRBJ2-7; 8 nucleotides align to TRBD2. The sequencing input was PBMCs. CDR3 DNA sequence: TGTGCCAGCAGCACCTTAGCGGGATCCCTTTCCTACGAGCAGTACTTC. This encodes CASSTLAGSLSYEQYF.